The rows below give T cell receptor beta chains drawn from one sample of a study of T cell responses to AZD1222 COVID-19 vaccine. Assay: immunoSEQ multiplex PCR; the TCRdb copy retains only in-frame clones and omits some. This table holds under 100,000 clones, under 95% found once. This sample comprised peripheral blood, obtained on day 0 of MenACWY control vaccination. Receptors were obtained from an adult in good health. Both conserved end residues are part of each CDR3. The order of the fields is V gene, J gene, clone size, D gene, CDR3 protein, CDR3 DNA. A D gene is named only where the DNA matches it firmly. Size is stated for part of the rows, as once, few or many counts, or as a class when the clone is expanded.

>TRBV18|TRBJ1-3|NA|TRBD1
CASSRIGQEPGNTIYF
TGTGCCAGCTCACGCATCGGACAGGAGCCTGGAAACACCATATATTTT
>TRBV24-1|TRBJ2-1|NA|NA
CATSDGVEVGNEQFF
TGTGCCACCAGTGATGGGGTCGAGGTGGGCAATGAGCAGTTCTTC
>TRBV4-1|TRBJ2-2|once|NA
CASSQDGTFGRLTGELFF
TGCGCCAGCAGCCAAGACGGGACTTTCGGCAGACTCACCGGGGAGCTGTTTTTT
>TRBV5-8|TRBJ1-4|NA|NA
CASSGGGIEEKLFF
TGTGCCAGCAGCGGGGGGGGGATTGAAGAAAAACTGTTTTTT
>TRBV30|TRBJ2-5|NA|NA
CAWSVGETQYF
TGTGCCTGGAGTGTAGGAGAGACCCAGTACTTC
>TRBV2|TRBJ2-3|NA|TRBD2
CASRGDRGLDTDTQYF
TGTGCCAGCAGAGGGGACCGGGGACTAGACACAGATACGCAGTATTTT
>TRBV10-1|TRBJ2-3|NA|NA
CASIPSRITDTQYF
TGCGCCAGCATCCCCAGCAGGATCACAGATACGCAGTATTTT
>TRBV3-1/TRBV3-2|TRBJ2-3|NA|NA
CASSQGENGRTYF
TGTGCCAGCAGCCAAGGTGAGAACGGGAGAACGTATTTT
>TRBV24-1|TRBJ1-2|NA|NA
CATSDLVTLAF
TGTGCCACCAGTGATTTGGTGACGCTCGCCTTC
>TRBV18|TRBJ2-3|NA|NA
CASSPPSQKDTQYF
TGTGCCAGCTCACCACCTTCCCAGAAGGATACGCAGTATTTT
>TRBV18|TRBJ2-1|NA|NA
CASSRSQGPGEQFF
TGTGCCAGCTCACGGAGCCAGGGTCCGGGTGAGCAGTTCTTC
>TRBV6-2/TRBV6-3|TRBJ1-4|NA|NA
CASSYPDTFGEKLFF
TGTGCCAGCAGTTACCCCGACACCTTTGGGGAAAAACTGTTTTTT
>TRBV11-3|TRBJ2-1|NA|TRBD2
CASSLAGGYNEQFF
TGTGCCAGCAGCTTAGCGGGGGGCTACAATGAGCAGTTCTTC
>TRBV29-1|TRBJ2-5|NA|NA
CSARRGGGETQYF
TGCAGCGCCCGAAGGGGGGGTGGAGAGACCCAGTACTTC
>TRBV3-1/TRBV3-2|TRBJ2-4|NA|NA
CASSPYGAKNIQYF
TGTGCCAGCAGCCCGTACGGGGCGAAAAACATTCAGTACTTC
>TRBV7-3|TRBJ2-6|NA|NA
CASSRRGDPGLLGSGANVLTF
TGTGCCAGCAGCCGTCGCGGAGACCCGGGCTTACTGGGATCCGGGGCCAACGTCCTGACTTTC
>TRBV6-1|TRBJ2-2|once|NA
CASSELGTGELFF
TGTGCCAGCAGTGAATTGGGGACCGGGGAGCTGTTTTTT
>TRBV30|TRBJ1-4|NA|NA
CAWSRDPNEKLFF
TGTGCCTGGAGCAGGGACCCTAATGAAAAACTGTTTTTT
>TRBV11-1|TRBJ1-3|NA|NA
CASSRLDGYSGNTIYF
TGTGCCAGCAGCAGATTGGACGGATACTCTGGAAACACCATATATTTT
>TRBV11-1|TRBJ1-1|NA|NA
CASSSRDTEAFF
TGTGCCAGCAGCTCCAGGGACACTGAAGCTTTCTTT
>TRBV7-2|TRBJ2-3|NA|NA
CASSLAALRTDTQYF
TGTGCCAGCAGCTTAGCAGCCTTACGCACAGATACGCAGTATTTT
>TRBV10-1|TRBJ2-2|NA|TRBD2
CASSDGGRTTGELFF
TGCGCCAGCAGTGACGGCGGGAGGACCACCGGGGAGCTGTTTTTT
>TRBV25-1|TRBJ2-5|NA|NA
CASEKGDRSDQETQYF
TGTGCCAGCGAAAAGGGCGACAGGAGTGACCAAGAGACCCAGTACTTC
>TRBV2|TRBJ2-2|NA|NA
CASSEGTGELFF
TGTGCCAGCAGTGAAGGCACCGGGGAGCTGTTTTTT
>TRBV27|TRBJ1-3|NA|TRBD1
CASSPRTGAGNTIYF
TGTGCCAGCAGTCCGCGGACAGGGGCTGGAAACACCATATATTTT
>TRBV19|TRBJ1-2|few|TRBD1
CASSPTIGTGNYGYTF
TGTGCCAGTAGCCCAACCATTGGGACAGGGAACTATGGCTACACCTTC
>TRBV28|TRBJ1-5|NA|NA
CASTRGNQPQHF
TGTGCCAGCACCCGGGGAAATCAGCCCCAGCATTTT
>TRBV27|TRBJ1-4|NA|NA
CASSLGGGREKLFF
TGTGCCAGCAGCCTAGGGGGGGGTCGAGAAAAACTGTTTTTT
>TRBV11-2|TRBJ2-7|NA|NA
CASSLGQGTYEQYF
TGTGCCAGCAGCTTAGGGCAGGGCACCTACGAGCAGTACTTC
>TRBV3-1/TRBV3-2|TRBJ2-3|NA|NA
CASRGNEAGTDTQYF
TGTGCCAGCAGGGGAAATGAGGCGGGCACAGATACGCAGTATTTT
>TRBV19|TRBJ1-3|NA|TRBD1
CASRDSNSGNTIYF
TGTGCCAGCAGGGACAGTAACTCTGGAAACACCATATATTTT
>TRBV18|TRBJ1-5|NA|TRBD1
CASSPTGNNQPQHF
TGTGCCAGCTCCCCGACAGGGAACAATCAGCCCCAGCATTTT
>TRBV5-1|TRBJ2-3|once|TRBD2
CASSLVSGRGKDTQYF
TGCGCCAGCAGCTTGGTTAGCGGGAGGGGTAAAGATACGCAGTATTTT
>TRBV6-2/TRBV6-3|TRBJ1-5|NA|NA
CASSYGTGRAQPQHF
TGTGCCAGCAGTTACGGCACGGGGCGGGCTCAGCCCCAGCATTTT
>TRBV7-2|TRBJ2-7|NA|NA
CASSLKDRGSPYEQYF
TGTGCCAGCAGCTTAAAGGATAGGGGATCTCCCTACGAGCAGTACTTC
>TRBV7-9|TRBJ2-5|NA|NA
CASSLRGHQETQYF
TGTGCCAGCAGCTTAAGGGGACACCAAGAGACCCAGTACTTC
>TRBV5-5|TRBJ1-6|NA|NA
CASSFPTRDSPLHF
TGTGCCAGCAGCTTCCCAACTCGGGATTCACCCCTCCACTTT
>TRBV5-1|TRBJ2-1|NA|TRBD2
CASSLGLAGGSVINEQFF
TGCGCCAGCAGCCTGGGACTAGCGGGAGGTAGTGTTATCAATGAGCAGTTCTTC
>TRBV7-2|TRBJ2-5|NA|NA
CASSTPQETQYF
TGTGCCAGCAGCACCCCCCAAGAGACCCAGTACTTC
>TRBV28|TRBJ2-2|NA|NA
CASSRPLGDGSLGELFF
TGTGCCAGCAGTCGCCCCTTAGGGGACGGGAGCTTAGGGGAGCTGTTTTTT
>TRBV7-2|TRBJ2-5|NA|NA
CASSLEVARQETQYF
TGTGCCAGCAGCTTAGAGGTTGCTAGGCAAGAGACCCAGTACTTC
>TRBV7-9|TRBJ2-6|NA|NA
CASSLDGTAGANVLTF
TGTGCCAGCAGCTTGGACGGCACAGCTGGGGCCAACGTCCTGACTTTC
>TRBV12-3/TRBV12-4|TRBJ2-5|NA|TRBD2
CASSLGGSETQYF
TGTGCCAGCAGTTTAGGCGGGAGTGAGACCCAGTACTTC
>TRBV6-2/TRBV6-3|TRBJ2-3|NA|TRBD2
CASSLSGRTDTQYF
TGTGCCAGCAGTCTTAGCGGGCGCACAGATACGCAGTATTTT
>TRBV2|TRBJ1-6|NA|TRBD1
CASSDRGFNSPLHF
TGTGCCAGCAGCGACAGGGGTTTTAATTCACCCCTCCACTTT
>TRBV6-5|TRBJ1-5|NA|NA
CASRKDSSNQPQHF
TGTGCCAGCAGAAAGGACAGTAGCAATCAGCCCCAGCATTTT
>TRBV30|TRBJ1-5|NA|NA
CAWSYTAEAQHF
TGTGCCTGGAGTTACACGGCTGAGGCCCAGCATTTT
>TRBV19|TRBJ2-7|NA|NA
CASSNDYEQYF
TGTGCCAGTAGTAATGACTACGAGCAGTACTTC